These T cell receptor beta chains were read from a single sample in a study of blood T cell repertoires in COVID-19. The data were produced by immunoSEQ multiplex PCR, yet TCRdb's version contains in-frame clones alone and is incomplete. This sample yields about 120,000 clones, of which around 78% are seen a single time; approximately 2.3% belongs to the top ten. The sequenced sample was peripheral blood. The source is a man aged 25-45 years with acute or convalescent COVID-19. Both conserved end residues are part of each CDR3. Fields, in order: clone size, V gene, J gene, D gene, CDR3 DNA, CDR3 protein. D genes are given only for firm matches. Clone size is shown for a subset of rows, as once, few, many or a class of expanded clone.

NA	TRBV19	TRBJ1-5	NA	TGTGCCAGTAGTATGGGGGGGACACGGGCGGATCAGCCCCAGCATTTT	CASSMGGTRADQPQHF
NA	TRBV11-2	TRBJ2-1	TRBD2	TGTGCCAGCAGCTTACGGGTCCTAGCGGGGGGGCACAATGAGCAGTTCTTC	CASSLRVLAGGHNEQFF
NA	TRBV29-1	TRBJ2-2	NA	TGCAGCGTTGAACAACGCAGGGTGGCCGGGGAGCTGTTTTTT	CSVEQRRVAGELFF
NA	TRBV5-1	TRBJ1-4	NA	TGCGCCAGCAGCCCGTTGGGCCACACTAATGAAAAACTGTTTTTT	CASSPLGHTNEKLFF
NA	TRBV2	TRBJ1-1	NA	TGTGCCAGCAGTGTGGGCAGGGTAAGATCCCTGAACACTGAAGCTTTCTTT	CASSVGRVRSLNTEAFF
NA	TRBV5-1	TRBJ2-6	TRBD1	TGCGCCAGCAGCCTCGGGACAGTTCGGGGGGCCAACGTCCTGACTTTC	CASSLGTVRGANVLTF
NA	TRBV7-3	TRBJ2-5	TRBD2	TGTGCCAGCAGCCCCGGGACTAGCGGGAGAGAGACCCAGTACTTC	CASSPGTSGRETQYF
NA	TRBV4-1	TRBJ1-2	NA	TGCGCCAGCAGCCAACCGAGGGAGGGTTATGGCTACACCTTC	CASSQPREGYGYTF
few	TRBV5-1	TRBJ2-5	TRBD2	TGCGCCAGCAGCCCGTGGACTAGACGGGAGACCCAGTACTTC	CASSPWTRRETQYF
few	TRBV14	TRBJ1-3	TRBD1	TGTGCCAGCAGCCAACATGGACAGGCGTCCGGAAACACCATATATTTT	CASSQHGQASGNTIYF
NA	TRBV9	TRBJ2-7	NA	TGTGCCAGCAGCGTAGTAGAGGGCTACGAGCAGTACTTC	CASSVVEGYEQYF
NA	TRBV2	TRBJ1-5	TRBD1	TGTGCCAGCAGTGAACGGGGACAGGTCAAATGGGAGCCCCAGCATTTT	CASSERGQVKWEPQHF
NA	TRBV16	TRBJ2-1	NA	TGTGCCAGCAGCCCTACTAGTCCCCTCTACAATGAGCAGTTCTTC	CASSPTSPLYNEQFF
NA	TRBV5-6	TRBJ2-1	TRBD2	TGTGCCAGCAGCTCGGGACTAGCGGATTCCTACAATGAGCAGTTCTTC	CASSSGLADSYNEQFF
NA	TRBV9	TRBJ1-2	NA	TGTGCCAGCAGCGACCCCCGGGGAGGAGGCTATGGCTACACCTTC	CASSDPRGGGYGYTF
NA	TRBV9	TRBJ2-5	TRBD2	TGTGCCAGCAGCGTAGGAACGGCGGGGGGACAAGAGACCCAGTACTTC	CASSVGTAGGQETQYF
NA	TRBV30	TRBJ1-2	TRBD1	TGTGCCTGGAGTGCGACAGGGAATGGCTACACCTTC	CAWSATGNGYTF
NA	TRBV6-1	TRBJ2-3	TRBD2	TGTGCCAGCAGTGAAGTGGCGGGAGGGTTAGATACGCAGTATTTT	CASSEVAGGLDTQYF
NA	TRBV3-1/TRBV3-2	TRBJ2-7	NA	TGTGCCAGCCAAGACAAGACGGGATTCAACTCCTACGAGCAGTACTTC	CASQDKTGFNSYEQYF
NA	TRBV6-6	TRBJ2-5	TRBD1	TGTGCCAGCAGTCACACTTGGGACAGCTTTTTAATGGAGACCCAGTACTTC	CASSHTWDSFLMETQYF
NA	TRBV24-1	TRBJ2-3	NA	TGTGCCACCAGTGATTTTCCCCACACAGATACGCAGTATTTT	CATSDFPHTDTQYF
NA	TRBV7-6	TRBJ2-3	NA	TGTGCCAGCAGCCCTCGGGGCGGGACGACAGATACGCAGTATTTT	CASSPRGGTTDTQYF
NA	TRBV29-1	TRBJ1-1	TRBD1	TGCAGCGTTGAAGTTTTTAGCAGGGGGACGACTGAAGCTTTCTTT	CSVEVFSRGTTEAFF